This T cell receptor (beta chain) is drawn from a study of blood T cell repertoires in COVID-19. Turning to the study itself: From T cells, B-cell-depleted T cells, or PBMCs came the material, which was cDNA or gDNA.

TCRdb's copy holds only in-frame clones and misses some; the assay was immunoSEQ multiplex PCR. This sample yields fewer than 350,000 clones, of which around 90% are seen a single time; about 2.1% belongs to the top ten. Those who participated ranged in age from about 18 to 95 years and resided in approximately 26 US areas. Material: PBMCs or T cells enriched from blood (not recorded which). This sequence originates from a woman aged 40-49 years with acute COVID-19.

CDR3: CASSRSGNTEAFF. CDR3 bases: TGTGCCAGCAGTCGTTCAGGAAACACTGAAGCTTTCTTT. The chain links TRBV2 to TRBJ1-1; the D is unclear. In germline, CDR1 is SNHLY, CDR2 FYNNEI. V gave up 5 bases and J gave up 2 bases, with 9 bases separating them. The CDR3 is made up of 13 amino acids. Combining the CDR3 with reference TRBV2 and TRBJ1-1 gives the whole variable domain EPEVTQTPSHQVTQMGQEVILRCVPISNHLYFYWYRQILGQKVEFLVSFYNNEISEKSEIFDDQFSVERPDGSNFTLKIRSTKLEDSAMYFCASSRSGNTEAFFGQGTRLTVV.